A selection of T cell receptor beta chains follows, all from one sample in a study of post-analysis software for immune sequencing data. TCRdb passed the PCR reads through MiXCR, listing each CDR3 protein once. The table includes about 200,000 distinct CDR3 sequences, over 25% detected once. The sequencing input was blood. These TCRs come from a girl between 2 and 17 years old with multiple sclerosis. CDR3s include the opening cysteine and the closing phenylalanine or tryptophan. The order of the fields is CDR3 DNA, CDR3 protein, J gene, D gene, clone size, V gene. A D gene is named only where the DNA matches it firmly. Clone size is not always given. Where it is, it says once, few, many or a class for expanded clones.

TGTGCCAGCAGCTACGGACAGGGTTTGGAGACCCAGTACTTC	CASSYGQGLETQYF	TRBJ2-5	TRBD1	many	TRBV5-6
TGTGCCAGCAGTGATAGGGGGGCTAACTATGGCTACACCTTC	CASSDRGANYGYTF	TRBJ1-2	-	-	TRBV12-3/TRBV12-4
TGTGCCAGCAGCTTGGCGTTTCAGCTAGCGGGAGTGAGGAAGCAGTACTTC	CASSLAFQLAGVRKQYF	TRBJ2-5	TRBD2	-	TRBV5-6
TGCGCCAGCAGCTTTGACCCCGCCGGGGCTGAAGCTTTCTTT	CASSFDPAGAEAFF	TRBJ1-1	-	-	TRBV5-1
TGCGCCAGCAGCTTGGGACGGGATGAAGCTTTCTTT	CASSLGRDEAFF	TRBJ1-1	-	-	TRBV5-1
TGCAGTGCTAGTGGAGCGGGAGGGGCTGGGGCCAACGTCCTGACTTTC	CSASGAGGAGANVLTF	TRBJ2-6	TRBD2	-	TRBV20-1
TGTGCCAGCAGTTTGACCCCGGGGCAGAACATTCAGTACTTC	CASSLTPGQNIQYF	TRBJ2-4	-	few	TRBV28
TGTGCCAGCAGTCGGGTTTCGGAAGCTTTCTTT	CASSRVSEAFF	TRBJ1-1	-	few	TRBV12-3/TRBV12-4
TGCAGCGTTCAGCGTTTACTGGGGGAGACCCAGTACTTC	CSVQRLLGETQYF	TRBJ2-5	-	many	TRBV29-1
TGTGCCAGCAGTCCATATAGTTACGGGGCGACCTACGAGCAGTACTTC	CASSPYSYGATYEQYF	TRBJ2-7	-	medium-sized	TRBV27
TGCAGTGCTAGAGATAGGACCCGAACTGAAGCTTTCTTT	CSARDRTRTEAFF	TRBJ1-1	-	few	TRBV20-1
TGCGCCAGCAGCTTGGGACGACAGGGGAGAGCCTACGAGCAGTACTTC	CASSLGRQGRAYEQYF	TRBJ2-7	TRBD1	many	TRBV5-1
TGCAGTGCTAGAGAGGGGAACCTATTTTATAATTCACCCCTCCACTTT	CSAREGNLFYNSPLHF	TRBJ1-6	-	few	TRBV20-1
TGTGCCAGCAGCCGGACAGTGGAGACCCAGTACTTC	CASSRTVETQYF	TRBJ2-5	-	many	TRBV5-5
TGTGCCAGCAGCTCGGCGATACCGGGACACCAACCCGACACGGCCGGGGAGCTGTTTTTT	CASSSAIPGHQPDTAGELFF	TRBJ2-2	-	-	TRBV5-5
TGTGCCAGCAGGCCGGCAGCCTCTGGAAACACCATATATTTT	CASRPAASGNTIYF	TRBJ1-3	-	-	TRBV12-3/TRBV12-4
TGTGCCAGCAGCCTTAGCGGGGGGGCCCATGAGCAGTTCTTC	CASSLSGGAHEQFF	TRBJ2-1	TRBD2	-	TRBV7-3